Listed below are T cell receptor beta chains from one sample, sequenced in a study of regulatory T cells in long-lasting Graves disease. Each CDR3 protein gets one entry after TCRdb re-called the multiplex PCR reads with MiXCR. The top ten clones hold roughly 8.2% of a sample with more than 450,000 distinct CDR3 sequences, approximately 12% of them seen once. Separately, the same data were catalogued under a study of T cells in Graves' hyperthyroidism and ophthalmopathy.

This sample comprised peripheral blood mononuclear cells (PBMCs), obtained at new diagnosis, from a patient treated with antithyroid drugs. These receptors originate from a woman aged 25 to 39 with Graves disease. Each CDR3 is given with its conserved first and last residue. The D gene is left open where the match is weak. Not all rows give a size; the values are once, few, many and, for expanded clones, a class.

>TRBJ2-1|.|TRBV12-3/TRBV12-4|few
TGTGCCAGTTTTCGCAGGGGGGACAATGAGCAGTTCTTC
CASFRRGDNEQFF
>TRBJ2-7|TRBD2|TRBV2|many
TGTGCCAGCAGTGAAGCGAGCGGGGGGCTTTCCTACGAGCAGTACTTC
CASSEASGGLSYEQYF
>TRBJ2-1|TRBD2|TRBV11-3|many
TGTGCCAGCAGCTTGGGAGGGTGGATAAATGAGCAGTTCTTC
CASSLGGWINEQFF
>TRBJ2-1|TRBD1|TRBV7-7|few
TGTGCTAGCAGCATTACAGGGGTAGCTGAGCAGTTCTTC
CASSITGVAEQFF
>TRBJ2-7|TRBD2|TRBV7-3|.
TGTGCCAGCAGCTTAGATGCTCAAGCGGGAGTAGGCGAGCAGTACTTC
CASSLDAQAGVGEQYF
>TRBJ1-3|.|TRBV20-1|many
TGCAGTGCTAGAGGGACGGTCTCTGGAAACACCATATATTTT
CSARGTVSGNTIYF
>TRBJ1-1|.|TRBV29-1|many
TGCAGCGTTGCTCAGGCGAACACTGAAGCTTTCTTT
CSVAQANTEAFF
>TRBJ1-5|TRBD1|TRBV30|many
TGTGCCTGGAGTGTAACAGGGGGCAATCAGCCCCAGCATTTT
CAWSVTGGNQPQHF
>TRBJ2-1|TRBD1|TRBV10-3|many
TGTGCCATCTCCTCCCCAGGGGGATACAATGAGCAGTTCTTC
CAISSPGGYNEQFF
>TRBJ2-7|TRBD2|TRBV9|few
TGTGCCAGCAGCGTAGAGGGGACTAGCGGGTCGGAGCAGTACTTC
CASSVEGTSGSEQYF
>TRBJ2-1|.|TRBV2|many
TGTGCCAGCAGTTGGAATGAGCAGTTCTTC
CASSWNEQFF
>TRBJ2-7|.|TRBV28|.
TGTGCCAGCAGTTTGGGGGCGGGGGAGCAGTACTTC
CASSLGAGEQYF
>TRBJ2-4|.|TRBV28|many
TGTGCCAGCAGTCCCTGGAAGGGGGGGAACATTCAGTACTTC
CASSPWKGGNIQYF
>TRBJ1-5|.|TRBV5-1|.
TGCGCCAGCAGCCCCGACCGACCAGATCAGCCCCAGCATTTT
CASSPDRPDQPQHF
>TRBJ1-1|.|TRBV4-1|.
TGCGCCAGCAGCCAACCGACAAATTCCGGGAAAGCTTTCTTT
CASSQPTNSGKAFF
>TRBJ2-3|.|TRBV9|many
TGTGCCAGCGGACGAGGGGACTCCCGGGCAGATACGCAGTATTTT
CASGRGDSRADTQYF
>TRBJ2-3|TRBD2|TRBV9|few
TGTGCCAGCAGCATTGTAGCGGGAGGGAGGGCAGATACGCAGTATTTT
CASSIVAGGRADTQYF
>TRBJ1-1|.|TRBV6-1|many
TGTGCCAGCGGGGGCCGTTTCTCAGCTTTCTTT
CASGGRFSAFF
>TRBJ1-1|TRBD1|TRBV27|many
TGTGCCAGCAGTAGGGCCGGGACAGGGCTCGTTGAAGCTTTCTTT
CASSRAGTGLVEAFF
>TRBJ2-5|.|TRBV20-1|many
TGCAGTGCTACCCTGGGACAACCGAGGGAGACCCAGTACTTC
CSATLGQPRETQYF
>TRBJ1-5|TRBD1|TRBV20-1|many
TGCAGTGCGGGACAGGATAGCAATCAGCCCCAGCATTTT
CSAGQDSNQPQHF
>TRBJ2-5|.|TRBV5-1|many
TGTGCCAGCAGCTTTGGGACATCGCAAGAGACCCAGTACTTC
CASSFGTSQETQYF
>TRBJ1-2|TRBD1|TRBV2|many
TGTGCCAGCAGTGAAGCGGTTCAACAGGGGTTATTCGGCTACACCTTC
CASSEAVQQGLFGYTF
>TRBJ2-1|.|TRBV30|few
TGTGCCTGGAGTCTTATTTACAATGAGCAGTTCTTC
CAWSLIYNEQFF
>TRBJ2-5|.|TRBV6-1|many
TGTGCCAGCACGTCCCTAGGACAACCCCAAGAGACCCAGTACTTC
CASTSLGQPQETQYF
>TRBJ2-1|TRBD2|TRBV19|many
TGTGCCATTTCGGTCGTTGGGGGGGAGTTTAGCGATGAGCAGTTCTTC
CAISVVGGEFSDEQFF
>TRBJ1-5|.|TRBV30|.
TGTGCCTGGAGTACCTCCAGGGCCGATCAGCCCCAGCATTTT
CAWSTSRADQPQHF
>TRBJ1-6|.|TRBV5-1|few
TGCGCCAGCAGCCCCCAGGGGACTTATAATTCACCCCTCCACTTT
CASSPQGTYNSPLHF